One sample yielded the 12 T cell receptor beta chains listed below, sequenced in a study of cytomegalovirus exposure and HLA in healthy donors (dated by TCRdb to the late 2010s). Libraries came from the immunoSEQ multiplex PCR assay. A mixture of 60 forward primers for TCR Vbeta segments and 13 reverse primers for TCR Jbeta segments was used in the multiplex PCR. TCRdb limited this immuneACCESS table to in-frame rearrangements with V and J called. A share of clones is missing; checked studies link under half to unresolved V genes, and the rest is unexplained. The sample has around 80,000 clones on record, roughly a tenth of them singletons. The ten largest make up around 26% of the sample. The source material was PBMCs. These receptors all stem from a man aged 55-75 years in good health and CMV-seropositive.

This clone was detected a few times. The V gene is TRBV10-3, the J gene TRBJ2-1; TRBD2 agrees at 9 bases. CDR1 and CDR2 from the germline V gene are ENHRY and SYGVKD. This CDR3 spans 17 amino acids. V lost 2 bases, J lost 7 bases, and 12 bases stayed unmatched. CDR3 sequence reads: CAISETRGSGGMNEQFF. The CDR3 DNA reads TGTGCCATCAGTGAGACCCGCGGTAGCGGGGGCATGAATGAGCAGTTCTTC.

The chain carries TRBV6-1 and TRBJ2-3; 9 bases line up with TRBD1. The V and J ends lost 10 bases and 5 bases, in that order; junction bases with no gene match: 7. The CDR3 consists of 13 residues. The V gene's germline CDR1 is MNHNS and CDR2 SASEGT. The DNA for the CDR3 is TGTGCCATTAGCGACAGGGGGATAGATACGCAGTATTTT. It encodes CAISDRGIDTQYF.

The rearrangement joins TRBV28 to TRBJ1-4, with 8 bases identical to TRBD1. CDR3 length equals 16 residues. The germline V gene encodes CDR1 MDHEN and CDR2 SYDVKM. With V trimmed by 2 bases and J by 7 bases, 9 bases remained unmatched. In nucleotides, the CDR3 is TGTGCCAGCAGTTTACCCAGACAGGGGATGGGTGAAAAACTGTTTTTT. Protein sequence: CASSLPRQGMGEKLFF.

The rearrangement links TRBV28 to TRBJ1-1; 7 bases are shared with TRBD1. Germline assignment: CDR1 MDHEN and CDR2 SYDVKM. V gave up 8 bases and J gave up 4 bases; unmatched junction bases: 22. The CDR3 sequence is 18 residues long. The CDR3 nucleotides read TGTGCCAGCTTGCCGGATTCTTCATGTAGCGCAGGGGGCACTGAAGCTTTCTTT. Translating it yields CASLPDSSCSAGGTEAFF.

This clone occurred a few times. The chain combines TRBV2 with TRBJ1-1; 10 bases line up with TRBD1. J lost 5 bases, V lost 6 bases, and 6 bases had no gene match. Germline CDR1 is SNHLY and CDR2 is FYNNEI. The CDR3 is 14 amino acids. The CDR3 DNA follows: TGTGCCAGCAGGCGACAGGGGGCTCTGACTGAAGCTTTCTTT. Encoded protein: CASRRQGALTEAFF.

The V gene is TRBV6-6, the J gene TRBJ1-1, with a weak D call TRBD1 (6 bases). V was pared by 7 bases and J by 5 bases, with 14 bases between. The CDR3 loop spans 13 amino acids. Germline V gene lookup returns CDR1 MNHNY and CDR2 SVGAGI (reference sequence). The CDR3 sequence: CASTPPGVTEAFF. Written as DNA, the CDR3 is TGTGCCAGCACTCCTCCAGGGGTGACTGAAGCTTTCTTT.

The chain couples TRBV11-3 to TRBJ2-2; D is perhaps TRBD1 (6 bases). V lost 4 bases and J 5 bases, leaving 14 bases between the germline ends. Germline V gene data show CDR1 as SGHNT and CDR2 as YENEEA. This CDR3 comprises 15 residues. The DNA for the CDR3 is TGTGCCAGCAGCTCCACAGGGTTAGGTACCGGGGAGCTGTTTTTT. Translating gives CASSSTGLGTGELFF.

There are a few counts of this clone. The gene calls are TRBV28 and TRBJ2-5; TRBD2 agrees at 11 bases. Germline assignment: CDR1 MDHEN and CDR2 SYDVKM. J gave up 2 bases and V 2 bases, and 4 bases lay outside the gene matches. The CDR3 spans 16 residues. The CDR3 nucleotides read TGTGCCAGCAGTTTACATAGCGGGGGGGCTCAAGAGACCCAGTACTTC. It yields the protein CASSLHSGGAQETQYF.

The chain recombines TRBV7-9 with TRBJ2-2; 12 nucleotides align to TRBD2. There are 16 residues in the CDR3. CDR1 SEHNR and CDR2 FQNEAQ come from the germline V gene (reference sequence). The V gene end was trimmed by 5 bases and the J gene end by 4 bases; junction bases not matched to a gene: 5. The DNA of the CDR3 is TGTGCCAGCAGCCCACCGGGACTAGCGGGCACCGGGGAGCTGTTTTTT. Protein sequence: CASSPPGLAGTGELFF. The variable domain in full, completed from reference TRBV7-9 and TRBJ2-2, reads DTGVSQNPRHKITKRGQNVTFRCDPISEHNRLYWYRQTLGQGPEFLTYFQNEAQLEKSRLLSDRFSAERPKGSFSTLEIQRTEQGDSAMYLCASSPPGLAGTGELFFGEGSRLTVL.

The chain combines TRBV6-1 with TRBJ2-3, with 8 bases matching TRBD2. The CDR3 runs 15 residues. V was pared by 7 bases and J by 1 base, with 7 bases of the junction left unmatched. Germline loops: CDR1 MNHNS, CDR2 SASEGT. CDR3 in DNA: TGTGCCAGCACCCGGGTGGGACTAGGCACAGATACGCAGTATTTT. Residues: CASTRVGLGTDTQYF.

The V and J genes are TRBV6-5 and TRBJ2-7; TRBD2 matches at 8 bases. CDR3 length: 12 residues. V shed 8 bases and J 6 bases; nucleotides not matched to a gene: 6. Germline CDR1 MNHEY, CDR2 SVGAGI. For the CDR3, the DNA is TGTGCCAGCTTCCGGGGGGGAGGCGAGCAGTACTTC. The encoded protein is CASFRGGGEQYF.

The chain recombines TRBV6-1 with TRBJ2-7; no clear D. The CDR3 covers 13 residues. The V gene's germline CDR1 is MNHNS and CDR2 SASEGT. Trimming took 7 bases from V and 3 from J, leaving 13 bases between them. The CDR3 DNA reads TGTGCCAGCACCCCGTCTAACTACTACGAGCAGTACGTC. Residues: CASTPSNYYEQYV.